The 2 T cell receptor beta chains below come from one sample, sequenced in a study of blood T cell repertoires in COVID-19. This table comes from immunoSEQ multiplex PCR, and its TCRdb copy is limited to in-frame clones, with some not included. In the table there are 250,000 to 300,000 clones, roughly 91% of which are singletons. The sequenced sample was PBMCs or T cells enriched from blood (not recorded which). These receptors originate from a woman aged 60-75 years in a cohort exposed to, infected with or recovered from COVID-19 (not recorded which).

The rearrangement uses TRBV7-3 and TRBJ2-7; 9 positions match TRBD1. The J segment lost 4 bases and the V segment lost 5 bases, leaving 9 bases of the junction unmatched. Germline-derived CDR1 and CDR2 are SGHTA and FQGTGA. The CDR3 has 15 amino acids. This CDR3 is CASSTSGTGIYEQYF. CDR3 coding DNA: TGTGCCAGCAGCACGTCCGGGACAGGGATTTACGAGCAGTACTTC.

This chain uses TRBV6-5 with TRBJ2-7; D ambiguous. CDR1 MNHEY and CDR2 SVGAGI come from the germline V gene. The V end was cut by 5 bases, the J end by 2 bases, with 13 bases between. CDR3 length equals 14 residues. The CDR3 nucleotides are TGTGCCAGCAGTCCCCCGACTGTACCCTACGAGCAGTACTTC. Translation gives CASSPPTVPYEQYF.